This T cell receptor beta chain was observed in a study of beta chain features in type 1 diabetes. This clone has more than one count but fewer than ten. The antigen remains unidentified. CDR3 length: 15 amino acids. Study findings and constraints: Type 1 diabetes patients showed a moderate but significant shortening of TCRB CDR3s in all four CD4+ subsets.

Sequencing targeted expressed TCRB transcripts, as all isolated RNA had been reverse transcribed. The protocol was immunoSEQ multiplex PCR, while the TCRdb copy is restricted to in-frame clones and leaves out a portion. Among 400,000 or so clones listed, around 10% were seen once. This sequence was found in a young man with type 1 diabetes. Sequenced input: central memory CD4+ T cells from blood. The V and J genes are TRBV23-1 and TRBJ2-5; D uncertain. The DNA end favors TRBJ2-7, so the J call may be wrong. TRBV23-1 belongs to the ORF category, with a function that is uncertain. CDR3 protein: CASSQSDGSRYEQYF. In nucleotides, the CDR3 is TGCGCCAGCAGTCAATCGGACGGCAGCCGATACGAGCAGTACTTC.